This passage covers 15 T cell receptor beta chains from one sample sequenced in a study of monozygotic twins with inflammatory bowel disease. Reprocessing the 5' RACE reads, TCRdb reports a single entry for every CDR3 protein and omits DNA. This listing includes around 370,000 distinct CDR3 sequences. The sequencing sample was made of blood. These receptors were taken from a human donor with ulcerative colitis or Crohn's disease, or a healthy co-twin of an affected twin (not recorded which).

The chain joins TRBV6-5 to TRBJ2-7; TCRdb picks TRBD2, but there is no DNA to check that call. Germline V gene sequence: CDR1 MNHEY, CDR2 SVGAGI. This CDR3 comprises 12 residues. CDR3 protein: CASSPYGSEQYF.

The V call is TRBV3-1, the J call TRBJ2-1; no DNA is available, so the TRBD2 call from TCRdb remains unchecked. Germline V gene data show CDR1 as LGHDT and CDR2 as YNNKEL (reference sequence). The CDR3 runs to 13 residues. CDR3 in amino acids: CASSPSHSNEQFF.

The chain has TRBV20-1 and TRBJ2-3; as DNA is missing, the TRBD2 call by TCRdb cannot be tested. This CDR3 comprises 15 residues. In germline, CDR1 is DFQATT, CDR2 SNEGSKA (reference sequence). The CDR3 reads CSAREGAGAPDTQYF.

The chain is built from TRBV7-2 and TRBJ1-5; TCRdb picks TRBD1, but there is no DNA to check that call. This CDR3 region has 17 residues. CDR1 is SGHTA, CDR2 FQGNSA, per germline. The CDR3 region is CASSLGTGAYSNQPQHF.

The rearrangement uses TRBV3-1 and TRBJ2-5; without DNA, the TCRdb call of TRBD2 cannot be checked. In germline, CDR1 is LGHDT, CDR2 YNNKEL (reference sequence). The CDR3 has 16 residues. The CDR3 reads CASSPGITSSRETQYF.

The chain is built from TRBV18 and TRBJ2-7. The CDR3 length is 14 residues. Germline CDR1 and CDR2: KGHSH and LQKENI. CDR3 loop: CASSPPGPRYEQYF.

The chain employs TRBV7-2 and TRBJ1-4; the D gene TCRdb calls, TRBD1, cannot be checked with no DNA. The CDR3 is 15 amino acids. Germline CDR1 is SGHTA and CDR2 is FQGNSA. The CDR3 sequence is CASSPWTGEVEKLFF.

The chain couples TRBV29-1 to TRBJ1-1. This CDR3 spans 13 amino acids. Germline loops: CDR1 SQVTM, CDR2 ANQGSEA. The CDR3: CSVDFIPFSEAFF.

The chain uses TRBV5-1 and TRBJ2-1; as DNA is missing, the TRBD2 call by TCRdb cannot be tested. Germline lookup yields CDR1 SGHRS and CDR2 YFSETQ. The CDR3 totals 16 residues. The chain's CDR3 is CASSLGTSGENNEQFF.

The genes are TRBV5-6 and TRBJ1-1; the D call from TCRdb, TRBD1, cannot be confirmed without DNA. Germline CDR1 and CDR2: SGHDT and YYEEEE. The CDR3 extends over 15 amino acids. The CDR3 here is CASSSPDRENSEAFF.

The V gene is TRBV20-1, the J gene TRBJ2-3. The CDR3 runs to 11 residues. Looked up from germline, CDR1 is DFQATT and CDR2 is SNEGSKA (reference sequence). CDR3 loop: CSAPSGDTQYF.

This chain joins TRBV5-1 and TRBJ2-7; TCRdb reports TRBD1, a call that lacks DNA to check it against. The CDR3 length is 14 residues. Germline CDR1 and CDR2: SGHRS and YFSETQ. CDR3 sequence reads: CASSRDRSSYEQYF. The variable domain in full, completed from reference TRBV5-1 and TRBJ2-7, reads KAGVTQTPRYLIKTRGQQVTLSCSPISGHRSVSWYQQTPGQGLQFLFEYFSETQRNKGNFPGRFSGRQFSNSRSEMNVSTLELGDSALYLCASSRDRSSYEQYFGPGTRLTVT.

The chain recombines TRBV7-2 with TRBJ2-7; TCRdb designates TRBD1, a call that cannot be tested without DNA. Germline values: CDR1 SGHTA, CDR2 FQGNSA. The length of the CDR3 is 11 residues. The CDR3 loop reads CASSLGAAQYF.

Here the CDR3 reads CASSRARRETQYF. This chain uses TRBV5-6 with TRBJ2-5. CDR3 length: 13 residues. Germline CDR1 reads SGHDT; CDR2 reads YYEEEE.

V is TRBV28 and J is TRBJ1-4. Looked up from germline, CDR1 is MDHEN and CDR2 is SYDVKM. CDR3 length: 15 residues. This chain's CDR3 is CASSPAGTTNEKLFF. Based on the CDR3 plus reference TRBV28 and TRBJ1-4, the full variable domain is DVKVTQSSRYLVKRTGEKVFLECVQDMDHENMFWYRQDPGLGLRLIYFSYDVKMKEKGDIPEGYSVSREKKERFSLILESASTNQTSMYLCASSPAGTTNEKLFFGSGTQLSVL.